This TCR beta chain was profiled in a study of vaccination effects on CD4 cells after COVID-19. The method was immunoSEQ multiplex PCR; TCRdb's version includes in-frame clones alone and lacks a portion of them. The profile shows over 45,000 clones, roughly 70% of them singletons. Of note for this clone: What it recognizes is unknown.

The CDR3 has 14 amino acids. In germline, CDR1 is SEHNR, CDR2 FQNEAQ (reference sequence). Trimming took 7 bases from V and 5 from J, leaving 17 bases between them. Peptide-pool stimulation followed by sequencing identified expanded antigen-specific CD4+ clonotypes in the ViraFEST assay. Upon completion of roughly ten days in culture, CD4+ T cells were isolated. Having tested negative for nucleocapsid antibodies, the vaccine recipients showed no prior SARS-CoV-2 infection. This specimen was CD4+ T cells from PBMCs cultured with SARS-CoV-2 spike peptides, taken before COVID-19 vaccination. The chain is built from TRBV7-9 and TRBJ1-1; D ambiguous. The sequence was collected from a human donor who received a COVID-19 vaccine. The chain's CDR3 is CASTQAATQTEAFF. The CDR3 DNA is TGTGCCAGCACCCAAGCGGCGACGCAGACTGAAGCTTTCTTT.